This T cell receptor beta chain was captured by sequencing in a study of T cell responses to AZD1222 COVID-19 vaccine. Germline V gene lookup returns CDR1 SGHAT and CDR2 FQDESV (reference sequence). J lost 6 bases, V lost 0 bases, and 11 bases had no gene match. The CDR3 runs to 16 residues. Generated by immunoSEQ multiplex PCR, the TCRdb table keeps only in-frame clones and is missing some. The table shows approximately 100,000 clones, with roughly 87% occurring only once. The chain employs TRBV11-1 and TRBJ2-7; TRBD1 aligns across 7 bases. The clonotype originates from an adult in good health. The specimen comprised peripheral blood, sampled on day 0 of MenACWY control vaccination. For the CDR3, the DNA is TGTGCCAGCAGCTTAGCGGTAAGGGGGCCACAGGGCGAGCAGTACTTC. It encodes CASSLAVRGPQGEQYF.